A selection of T cell receptor beta chains follows, all from one sample in a study of T cell repertoires in cytomegalovirus infection. Their specific antigens are unknown. One entry per CDR3 protein results from TCRdb running MiXCR on the reads. The sample has 800,000 to 950,000 distinct CDR3 sequences; around a third are singletons. Source: cultured CD8+ T cells from PBMCs, taken from culture after CMV antigen stimulation. The receptors were gathered from a human donor in good health (CMV status not recorded). Some clones in this sample may be carry-over from other donors' samples. Each CDR3 is given without its conserved first and last residue. Fields, in order: V gene, D gene, CDR3 protein. The D gene is left open where the match is weak.

>TRBV12-3/TRBV12-4|-
ASTSDPMRGGTEAF
>TRBV27|TRBD1
ANSLSRTGGSGYT
>TRBV19|TRBD1
ASRILQGAKQPQH
>TRBV20-1|TRBD1
SAQKNRGDNSPLH
>TRBV7-8|-
ASSLEGQPVPTNNSPLH
>TRBV7-9|TRBD2
ASSGREWAKNIQY
>TRBV7-8|TRBD2
ASSLVSGGPATTDTQY
>TRBV7-6|-
ASSHGTMDYSGANVLT
>TRBV7-2|TRBD2
ASSLALRLAGSTDTQY
>TRBV4-2|-
ASSQEGGQLNTEAF
>TRBV27|-
ASFKDTQY
>TRBV24-1|-
ARPGYGYT
>TRBV6-1|-
ASSQGGWGYNEQF
>TRBV6-5|-
ASGTLRNNYGYT
>TRBV18|TRBD1
ASYLDRGRTDTQY
>TRBV15|TRBD1
ATSRGTGWNEQF
>TRBV4-1|TRBD1
ASSLTDRGSYEQY
>TRBV24-1|TRBD2
ATSDFQRGGETQY
>TRBV4-1|-
ASSQEGTGNDQY
>TRBV12-3/TRBV12-4|-
ASRALGVNEQF
>TRBV2|-
ARGDSYGYT
>TRBV7-6|-
ASSFQGTRDEQF
>TRBV7-3|TRBD1
ASSLTGTGVGNTIY
>TRBV5-8|-
ASSSRDRQPYNEQF